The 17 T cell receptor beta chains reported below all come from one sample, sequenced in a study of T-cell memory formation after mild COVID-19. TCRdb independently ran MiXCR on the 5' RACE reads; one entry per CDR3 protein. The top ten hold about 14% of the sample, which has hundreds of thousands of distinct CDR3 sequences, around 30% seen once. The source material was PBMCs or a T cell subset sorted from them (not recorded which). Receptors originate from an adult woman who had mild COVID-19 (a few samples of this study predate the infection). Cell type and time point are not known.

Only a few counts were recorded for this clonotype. In DNA, the CDR3 is TGTGCCACCAGCAGAGCCACCTCTGGGGCCAACGTCCTGACTTTC. It yields the protein CATSRATSGANVLTF. This chain connects TRBV15 to TRBJ2-6; D unresolved. Germline CDR1 reads LNHNV; CDR2 reads YYDKDF (reference sequence). V was clipped by 1 base and J by 0 bases, with 4 bases between them. There are 15 residues in the CDR3.

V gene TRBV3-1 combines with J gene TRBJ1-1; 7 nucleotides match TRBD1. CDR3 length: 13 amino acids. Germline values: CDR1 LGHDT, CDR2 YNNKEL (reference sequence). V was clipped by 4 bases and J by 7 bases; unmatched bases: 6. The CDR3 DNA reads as TGTGCCAGCAGCCGGGGGACAGTGGGTGAAGCTTTCTTT. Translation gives CASSRGTVGEAFF.

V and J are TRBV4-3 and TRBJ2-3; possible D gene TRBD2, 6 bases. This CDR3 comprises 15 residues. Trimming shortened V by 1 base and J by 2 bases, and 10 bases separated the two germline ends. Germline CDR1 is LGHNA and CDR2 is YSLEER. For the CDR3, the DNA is TGCGCCAGCAGCCAAGGGACTACGGCCACAGATACGCAGTATTTT. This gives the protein CASSQGTTATDTQYF.

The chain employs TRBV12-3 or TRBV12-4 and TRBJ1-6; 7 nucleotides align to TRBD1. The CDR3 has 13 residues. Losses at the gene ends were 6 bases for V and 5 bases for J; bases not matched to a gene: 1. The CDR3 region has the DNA TGTGCCAGCAGGGGACAGAATAATTCACCCCTCCACTTT. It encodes CASRGQNNSPLHF.

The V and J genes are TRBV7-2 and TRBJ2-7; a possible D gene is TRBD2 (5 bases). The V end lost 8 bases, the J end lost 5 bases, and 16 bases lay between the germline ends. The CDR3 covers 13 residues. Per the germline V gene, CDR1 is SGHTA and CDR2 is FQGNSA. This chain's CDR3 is CASRQPPGDEQYF. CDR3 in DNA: TGTGCCAGCCGTCAACCACCCGGGGACGAGCAGTACTTC.

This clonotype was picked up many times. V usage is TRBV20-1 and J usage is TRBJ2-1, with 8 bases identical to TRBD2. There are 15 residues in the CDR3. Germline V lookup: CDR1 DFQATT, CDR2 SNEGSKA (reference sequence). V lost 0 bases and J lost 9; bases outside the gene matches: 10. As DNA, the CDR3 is TGCAGTGCTAGAGATCCGGGACTAGACGGGAGTGAGCAGTTCTTC. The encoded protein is CSARDPGLDGSEQFF.

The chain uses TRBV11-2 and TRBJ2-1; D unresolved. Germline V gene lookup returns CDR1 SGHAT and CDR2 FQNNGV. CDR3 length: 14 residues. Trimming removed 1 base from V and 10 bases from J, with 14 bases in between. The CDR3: CASSLGSLLREQFF. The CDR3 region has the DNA TGTGCCAGCAGCTTAGGCTCTCTACTACGGGAGCAGTTCTTC.

DNA of the CDR3: TGCGCCAGCAGCTTGGGGGACACACACAATGAGCAGTTCTTC. This translates into CASSLGDTHNEQFF. The V and J genes are TRBV5-1 and TRBJ2-1; tentatively, D is TRBD1 (6 bases). Germline V gene data show CDR1 as SGHRS and CDR2 as YFSETQ. This CDR3 has 14 amino acids. Trimming removed 0 bases from V and 5 bases from J, with 9 bases in between.

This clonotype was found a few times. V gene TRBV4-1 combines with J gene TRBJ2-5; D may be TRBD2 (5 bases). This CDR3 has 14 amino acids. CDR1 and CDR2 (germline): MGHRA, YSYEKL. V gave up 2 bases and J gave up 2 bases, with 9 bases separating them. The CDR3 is CASSQPGRQETQYF. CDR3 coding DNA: TGCGCCAGCAGCCAACCGGGGAGACAAGAGACCCAGTACTTC.

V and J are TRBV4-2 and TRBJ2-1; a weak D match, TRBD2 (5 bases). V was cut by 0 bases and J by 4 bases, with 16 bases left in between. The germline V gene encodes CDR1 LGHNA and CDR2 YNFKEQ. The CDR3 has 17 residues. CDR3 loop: CASSQEMDSFSYNEQFF. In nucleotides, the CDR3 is TGTGCCAGCAGCCAAGAGATGGACTCCTTCTCATACAATGAGCAGTTCTTC.

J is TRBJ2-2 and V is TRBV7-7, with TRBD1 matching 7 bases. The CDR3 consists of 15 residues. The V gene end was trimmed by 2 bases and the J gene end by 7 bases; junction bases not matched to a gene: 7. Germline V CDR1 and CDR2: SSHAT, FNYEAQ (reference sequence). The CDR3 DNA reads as TGTGCCAGCAGCTTAATACAGGGGAGTGGCGGGGAGCTGTTTTTT. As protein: CASSLIQGSGGELFF.

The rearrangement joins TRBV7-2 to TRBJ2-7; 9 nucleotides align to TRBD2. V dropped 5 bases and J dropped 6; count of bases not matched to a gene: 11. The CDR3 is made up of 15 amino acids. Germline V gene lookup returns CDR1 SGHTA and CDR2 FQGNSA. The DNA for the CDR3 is TGTGCCAGCAGCCCGAGAAAGGGACTAGCTCTCGAGCAGTACTTC. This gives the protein CASSPRKGLALEQYF.

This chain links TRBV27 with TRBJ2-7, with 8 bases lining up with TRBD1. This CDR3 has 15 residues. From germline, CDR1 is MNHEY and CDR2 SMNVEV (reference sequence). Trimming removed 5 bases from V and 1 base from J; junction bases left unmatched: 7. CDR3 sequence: CASSIDRGLSYEQYF. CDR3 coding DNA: TGTGCCAGCAGTATCGACAGGGGTCTTTCCTACGAGCAGTACTTC.

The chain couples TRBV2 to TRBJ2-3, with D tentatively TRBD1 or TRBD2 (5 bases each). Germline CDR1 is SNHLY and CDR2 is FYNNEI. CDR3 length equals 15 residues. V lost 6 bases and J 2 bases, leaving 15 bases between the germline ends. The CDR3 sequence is CASRASGTYTDTQYF. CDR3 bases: TGTGCCAGCAGAGCCTCAGGGACCTACACAGATACGCAGTATTTT.

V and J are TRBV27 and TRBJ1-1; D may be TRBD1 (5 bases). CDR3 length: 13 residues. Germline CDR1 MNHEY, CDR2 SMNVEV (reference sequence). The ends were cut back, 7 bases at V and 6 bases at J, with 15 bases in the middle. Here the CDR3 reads CASMERGGAEAFF. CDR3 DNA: TGTGCCAGCATGGAGAGGGGAGGTGCTGAAGCTTTCTTT.

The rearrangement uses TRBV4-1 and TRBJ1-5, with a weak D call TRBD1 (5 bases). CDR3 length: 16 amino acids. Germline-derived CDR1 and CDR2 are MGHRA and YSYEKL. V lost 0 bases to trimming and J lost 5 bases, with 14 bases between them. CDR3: CASSQDTGQGYQPQHF. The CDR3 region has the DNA TGCGCCAGCAGCCAAGATACGGGGCAGGGCTATCAGCCCCAGCATTTT.

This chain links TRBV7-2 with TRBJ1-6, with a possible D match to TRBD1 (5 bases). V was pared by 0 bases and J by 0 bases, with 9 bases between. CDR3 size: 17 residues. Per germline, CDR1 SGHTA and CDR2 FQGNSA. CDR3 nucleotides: TGTGCCAGCAGCTTAGCCTCCGACAGCTCCTATAATTCACCCCTCCACTTT. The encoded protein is CASSLASDSSYNSPLHF.